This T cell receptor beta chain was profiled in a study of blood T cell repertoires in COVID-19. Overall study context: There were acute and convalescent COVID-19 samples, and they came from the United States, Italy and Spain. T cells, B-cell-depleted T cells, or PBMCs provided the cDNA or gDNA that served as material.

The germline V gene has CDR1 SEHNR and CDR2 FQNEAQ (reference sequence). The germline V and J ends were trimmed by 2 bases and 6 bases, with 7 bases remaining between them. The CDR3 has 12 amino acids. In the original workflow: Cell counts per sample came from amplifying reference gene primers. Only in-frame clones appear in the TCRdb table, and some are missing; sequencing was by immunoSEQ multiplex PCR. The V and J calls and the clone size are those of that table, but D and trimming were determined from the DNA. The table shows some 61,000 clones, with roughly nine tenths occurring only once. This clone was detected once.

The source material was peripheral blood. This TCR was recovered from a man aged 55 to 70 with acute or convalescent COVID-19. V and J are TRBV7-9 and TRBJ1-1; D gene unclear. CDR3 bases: TGTGCCAGCAGCTTAACGTCGGCTGAAGCTTTCTTT. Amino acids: CASSLTSAEAFF.